Detailed here is one TCR beta chain. What this receptor recognizes is not known. No clone much larger than this one lies a single base away; base qualities are absent. The data were taken from a study of blood T cell repertoires in COVID-19 (TCRdb year 2020). As for the study more broadly: Samples from collaborators originated in the United States, Italy and Spain and spanned both the acute and convalescent phases of COVID-19. The prospective study material was composed of cDNA or gDNA derived from T cells, B-cell-depleted T cells, or PBMCs. Subjects who had been exposed to COVID-19, were actively infected with it, or had recovered from it provided the deeply sampled blood TCRbeta repertoires that made up the dataset. The repertoires were released in a freely available public database intended as a resource for research on the immune response to SARS-CoV-2. Samples came from the ongoing ImmuneRACE study (first 160 participants) plus 1,254 subjects from 6 global collaborators. The sample metadata nearly always contained a de-identified subject ID, COVID-19 status, age in years and sex. Where available, HLA class I and class II types were obtained from metadata supplied by the sample provider rather than from assay-based typing. Points the paper makes about the study in general: The amount of clinical and demographic metadata varied by source and participant and was provided uncurated.

The immunoSEQ Assay, a bias-controlled multiplex PCR, was used to amplify TCRbeta CDR3 regions from genomic DNA. The paper's processing steps were these. Within the assay, amplification of reference gene primers was used to estimate how many nucleated cells each sample contained. To quantify the absolute abundance of each unique TCRbeta CDR3 rearrangement, sequence reads were collapsed and filtered. For each sample, productive Simpson clonality was calculated by taking the square root of Simpson's diversity index across productive rearrangements. Not all clones reach the TCRdb copy of this immuneACCESS table, which keeps in-frame sequences only. Checked studies attribute under half of the gap to unresolved V genes and leave the rest unexplained. Clonal size and the V and J genes are those of that table, whereas D and trimming came from the DNA. Counted in this sample were about 130,000 clones; around 80% of them appeared once. The ten largest clones take up around 1.9% of the sample.

The collaborating institutions used their own protocols to collect whole blood in K2EDTA tubes. For TCRbeta analysis, collaborators shipped samples in one of three forms: frozen whole blood, isolated PBMCs, or DNA extracted from either of those sample types. Trimming at the junction amounts to 4 bases on V and 1 base on J, and the germline ends lie 27 bases apart. The germline V gene yields MGHRA for CDR1 and YSYEKL for CDR2. The CDR3 starts with the cysteine, ends with the phenylalanine, and has 20 residues. This entry keeps only the CDR3 DNA: 60 bases, framed from base 1. The sequence derives from a man in his 70s with acute or convalescent COVID-19. The rearranged chain carries TRBV4-1 and TRBJ2-3, with a tentative D gene TRBD2 over 7 matching bases. Material for sequencing was peripheral blood. The CDR3 reads CASSPYSGRGAGKGTDTQYF. In nucleotides, the sequence is TGCGCCAGCAGCCCCTACTCGGGTCGGGGGGCCGGTAAGGGCACAGATACGCAGTATTTT.